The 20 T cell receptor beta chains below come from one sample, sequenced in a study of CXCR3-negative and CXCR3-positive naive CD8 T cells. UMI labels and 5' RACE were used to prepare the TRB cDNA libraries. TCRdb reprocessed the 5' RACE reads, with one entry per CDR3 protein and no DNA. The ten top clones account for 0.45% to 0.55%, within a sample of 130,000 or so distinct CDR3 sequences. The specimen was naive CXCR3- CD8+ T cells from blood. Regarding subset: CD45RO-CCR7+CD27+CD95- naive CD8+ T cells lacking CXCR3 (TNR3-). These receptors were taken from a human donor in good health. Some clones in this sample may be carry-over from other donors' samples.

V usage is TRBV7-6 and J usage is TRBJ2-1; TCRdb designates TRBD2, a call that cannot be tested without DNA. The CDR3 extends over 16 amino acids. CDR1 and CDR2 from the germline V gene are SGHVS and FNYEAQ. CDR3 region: CASSLLPGLEVNEQFF.

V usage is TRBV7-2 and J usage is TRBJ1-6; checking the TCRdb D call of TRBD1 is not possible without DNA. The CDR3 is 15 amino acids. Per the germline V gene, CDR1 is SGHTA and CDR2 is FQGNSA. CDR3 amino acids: CASSQLGQGASPLHF.

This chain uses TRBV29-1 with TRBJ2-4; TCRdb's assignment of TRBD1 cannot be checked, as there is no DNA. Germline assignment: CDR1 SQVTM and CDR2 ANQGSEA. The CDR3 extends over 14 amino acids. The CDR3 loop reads CSVEATGTGNIQYF.

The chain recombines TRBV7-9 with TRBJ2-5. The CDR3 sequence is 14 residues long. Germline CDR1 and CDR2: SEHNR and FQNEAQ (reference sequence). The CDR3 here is CASSLVSGQETQYF.

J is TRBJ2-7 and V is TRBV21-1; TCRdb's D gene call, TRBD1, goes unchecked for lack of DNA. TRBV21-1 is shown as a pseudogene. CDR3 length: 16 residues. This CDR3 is CASSYDRDGVTYEQYF.

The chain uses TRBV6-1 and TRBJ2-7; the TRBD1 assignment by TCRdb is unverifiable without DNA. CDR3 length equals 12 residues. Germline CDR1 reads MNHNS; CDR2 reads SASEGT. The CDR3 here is CASGQGANEQYF.

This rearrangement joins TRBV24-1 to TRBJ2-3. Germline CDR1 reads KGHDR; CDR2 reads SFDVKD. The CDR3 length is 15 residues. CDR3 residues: CATSDLQDDTDTQYF.

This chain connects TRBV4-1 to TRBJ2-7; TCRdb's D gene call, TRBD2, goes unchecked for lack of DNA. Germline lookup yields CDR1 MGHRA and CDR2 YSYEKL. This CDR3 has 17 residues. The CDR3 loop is CASSQEDRGTSEIEQYF.

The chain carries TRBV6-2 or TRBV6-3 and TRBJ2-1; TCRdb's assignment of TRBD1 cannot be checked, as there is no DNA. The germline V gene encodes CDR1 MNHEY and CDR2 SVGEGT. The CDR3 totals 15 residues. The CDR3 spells CASSRPTDRVHEQFF.

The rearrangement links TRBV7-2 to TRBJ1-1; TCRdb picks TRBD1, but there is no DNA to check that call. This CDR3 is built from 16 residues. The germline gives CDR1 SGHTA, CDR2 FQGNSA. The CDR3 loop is CASSTLQGVGDTEAFF.

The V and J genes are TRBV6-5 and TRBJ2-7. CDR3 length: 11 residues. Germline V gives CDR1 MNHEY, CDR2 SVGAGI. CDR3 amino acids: CASSYANEQYF.

The CDR3 spells CASSDGLAVNNEQFF. The chain carries TRBV2 and TRBJ2-1; as DNA is missing, the TRBD2 call by TCRdb cannot be tested. CDR3 length: 15 residues. Germline values: CDR1 SNHLY, CDR2 FYNNEI.

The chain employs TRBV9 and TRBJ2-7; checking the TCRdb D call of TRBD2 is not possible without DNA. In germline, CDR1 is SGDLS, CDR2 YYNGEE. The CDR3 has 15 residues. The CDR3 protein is CASSPGGGALYEQYF.

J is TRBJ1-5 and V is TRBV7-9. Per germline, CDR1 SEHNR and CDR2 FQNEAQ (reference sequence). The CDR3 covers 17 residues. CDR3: CASSLGPQNHANQPQHF.

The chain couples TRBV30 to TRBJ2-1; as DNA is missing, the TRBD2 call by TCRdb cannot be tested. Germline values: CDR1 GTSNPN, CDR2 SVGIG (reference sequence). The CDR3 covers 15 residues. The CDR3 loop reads CAWSVAAGGPNEQFF. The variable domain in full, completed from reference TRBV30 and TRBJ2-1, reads SQTIHQWPATLVQPVGSPLSLECTVEGTSNPNLYWYRQAAGRGLQLLFYSVGIGQISSEVPQNLSASRPQDRQFILSSKKLLLSDSGFYLCAWSVAAGGPNEQFFGPGTRLTVL.

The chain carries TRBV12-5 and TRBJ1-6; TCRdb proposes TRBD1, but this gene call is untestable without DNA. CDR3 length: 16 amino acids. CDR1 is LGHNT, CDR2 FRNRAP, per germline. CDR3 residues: CASGLDSGGYNSPLHF.

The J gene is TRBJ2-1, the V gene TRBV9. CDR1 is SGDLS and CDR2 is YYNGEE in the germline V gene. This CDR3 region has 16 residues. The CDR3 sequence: CASSVARGQSHNEQFF.

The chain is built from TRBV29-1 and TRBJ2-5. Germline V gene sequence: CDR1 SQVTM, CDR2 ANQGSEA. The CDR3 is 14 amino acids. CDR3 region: CSVEDSAYWETQYF.

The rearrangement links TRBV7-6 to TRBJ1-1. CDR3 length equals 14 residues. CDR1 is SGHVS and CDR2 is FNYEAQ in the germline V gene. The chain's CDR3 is CASSLGTMNTEAFF.

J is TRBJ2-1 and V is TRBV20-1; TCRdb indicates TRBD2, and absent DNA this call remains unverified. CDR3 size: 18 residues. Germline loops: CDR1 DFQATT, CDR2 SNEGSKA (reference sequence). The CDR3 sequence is CSAIPYHSGGGRDNEQFF.